This TCR beta chain came from a study of regulatory T cells in long-lasting Graves disease. Germline CDR1 and CDR2: SGDLS and YYNGEE. The CDR3 has 13 amino acids. The time point: persistent/refractory GD, antithyroid drugs over 5 years with positive TRAb. PBMCs provided the RNA from which the TCR library was made. The TCR beta library used iRepertoire HTBI primers with Arm-PCR amplification of CDR3. TCRdb redid the calling of the multiplex PCR reads with MiXCR, one entry per CDR3 protein. The sample includes 650,000 to 850,000 distinct CDR3 sequences, about 32% of them seen just once. About this clonotype itself: One end of the junction fails to match germline, which may point to a read error.

Material: peripheral blood mononuclear cells (PBMCs), obtained when the disease was refractory, from a patient treated with antithyroid drugs. The rearrangement joins TRBV9 to TRBJ1-5; no definite D call. This clonotype was obtained from a female donor with Graves disease. The CDR3 coding sequence is TGTGCCATCAGCGTAGAGAGCAATCAGCCCCAGCATTTT. Translating gives CAISVESNQPQHF.